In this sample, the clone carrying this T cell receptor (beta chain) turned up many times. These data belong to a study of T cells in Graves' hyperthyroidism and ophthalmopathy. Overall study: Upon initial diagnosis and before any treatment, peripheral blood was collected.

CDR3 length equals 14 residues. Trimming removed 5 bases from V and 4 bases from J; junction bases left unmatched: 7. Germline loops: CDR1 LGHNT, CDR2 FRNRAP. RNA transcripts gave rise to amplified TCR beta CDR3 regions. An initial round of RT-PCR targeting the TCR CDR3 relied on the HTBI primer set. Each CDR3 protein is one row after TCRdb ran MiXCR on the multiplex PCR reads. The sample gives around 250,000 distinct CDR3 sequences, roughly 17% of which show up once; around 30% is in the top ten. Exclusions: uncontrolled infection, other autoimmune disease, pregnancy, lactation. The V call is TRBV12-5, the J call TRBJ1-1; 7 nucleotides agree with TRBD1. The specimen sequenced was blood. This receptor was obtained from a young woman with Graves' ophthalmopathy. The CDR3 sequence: CASGKTGIRTEAFF. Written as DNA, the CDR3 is TGTGCTAGTGGTAAGACAGGGATTCGCACTGAAGCTTTCTTT.